A single TCR beta chain is shown here with its context. What antigen it recognizes has not been identified. No qualities accompany the bases; no much larger clone lies one base away. Receptor libraries were prepared by 5' RACE. A second PCR of about 6 to 12 cycles was run with a J-beta primer mix and a sample-barcoded 5' primer. A template-switch 5' adaptor carrying 12 random nucleotides introduced a unique molecular identifier onto each TCR beta cDNA molecule. At least 3 million CDR3-containing paired-end reads were obtained from each sample. The Mint cDNA synthesis kit, primed by a TRBC-specific oligonucleotide, was used to synthesize first-strand cDNA from all RNA. Following uracil-DNA glycosylase treatment, all cDNA underwent a first 18-cycle PCR with the universal primers M1SS and BC2_uni_R. Under the source paper's analysis protocol: Normalization of each sample was performed by random selection of 1 million high-quality reads, each carrying a distinct molecular identifier. Instead of being binned into consensus sequences, reads with shared molecular identifiers were discarded. CDR3 identification, clonotype clustering and error correction used MiTCR with a Q25 quality threshold and the strictest error-elimination algorithm. A nonparametric unseen species model with Euler transformation was used to estimate lower-bound total TCR beta diversity. TCRdb reran the public reads through fastp at Q25 and MiXCR, keeping productive beta chains. CDR3 protein duplicates are merged, each entry listing the most common genes and DNA. The V and J calls and clone size are TCRdb's, not the authors'. This sample is represented by around 1,800,000 distinct CDR3 sequences; about two fifths of them were singletons. The ten largest clones take up around 23% of the sample.

Counted from cysteine to phenylalanine, this CDR3 has 11 amino acids. Of all the DNA, just the CDR3 is kept, 33 bases in frame from base 1. CDR1 is given as KGHDR and CDR2 as SFDVKD, both from the germline V gene. V and J are truncated by 9 bases and 3 bases respectively, leaving an intervening sequence of 6 bases. This specimen belongs to a study of blood T cells in healthy people across ages (dated by TCRdb to the mid-2010s). About the investigation overall: In model experiments, roughly one uniquely barcoded TCR beta cDNA molecule per two T cells was captured by template switching. Age-related changes in TCR beta repertoire diversity were measured in the study by deep sequencing normalized with unique cDNA molecular identifiers. The donors were split into four age groups: young (average approximately 16 years), middle-aged (nearly 40), aged (around 67) and long-lived (over 75). To avoid experimental bias, donors of different ages were distributed randomly across sequencing lanes. Using the same blood draw, the study looked at two additional independent replicas of 1 million unique cDNA reads for two donors, one aged 18 to 30 and the other aged 80 or older. The paper as a whole reports these results and caveats: Donor CMV infection status was unknown, potentially confounding age-related changes in expanded clonotypes. Total diversity estimates from one million sequenced T cells were considered lower bounds and underestimates. As age increased, observed TCR beta diversity per million T cells dropped in a roughly linear way, and a significant reduction was already evident by age around 41. There was a strong correlation between observed TCR beta diversity and the percentage of naive T cells measured by flow cytometry. Compared with the aged group, more naive CD4+ T cells, fewer expanded clones and increased TCR diversity were shown by the long-lived group, suggesting age selection. Bulk unsorted PBMC profiling prevented conclusive comparison of naive and antigen-experienced compartments.

The roughly 37 donors, aged 6 to 90 years, were systemically healthy Caucasian individuals from Russia. About 9.1 milliliters of peripheral blood were collected from each donor into EDTA-treated Vacutainer tubes. PBMCs were isolated by Ficoll-Paque density-gradient centrifugation, with at least 6 million obtained per sample. Trizol reagent was used to extract total RNA from the PBMCs, yielding at least 5 micrograms per sample. Naive CD45RAhigh/CD27high T cell percentages were measured by flow cytometry on a PBMC aliquot from every donor. The clonotype was recovered from a human donor in good health. Recombination linked TRBV24-1 to TRBJ2-3; the D gene is unclear. Input material: blood. The base sequence is TGTGCCACCGGCTATACAGATACGCAGTATTTT. Its translation reads: CATGYTDTQYF.